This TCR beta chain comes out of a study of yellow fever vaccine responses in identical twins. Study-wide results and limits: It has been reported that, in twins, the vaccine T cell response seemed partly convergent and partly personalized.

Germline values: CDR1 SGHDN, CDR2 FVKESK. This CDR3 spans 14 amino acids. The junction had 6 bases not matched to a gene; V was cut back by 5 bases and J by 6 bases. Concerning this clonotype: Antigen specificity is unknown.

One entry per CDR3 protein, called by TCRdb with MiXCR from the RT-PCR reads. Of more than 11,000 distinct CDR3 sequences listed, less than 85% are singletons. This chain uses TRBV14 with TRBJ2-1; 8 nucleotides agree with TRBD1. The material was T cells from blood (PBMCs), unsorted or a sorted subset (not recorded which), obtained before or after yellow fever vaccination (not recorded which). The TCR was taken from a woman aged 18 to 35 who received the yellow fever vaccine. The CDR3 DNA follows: TGTGCCAGCAGCTCCAGGACAGGGCGCAATGAGCAGTTCTTC. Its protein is CASSSRTGRNEQFF.